Listed here are 16 T cell receptor beta chains from one sample, sequenced in a study of cytomegalovirus exposure and HLA in healthy donors. This PCR relied on a set of 60 Vbeta primers and 13 Jbeta primers. Using immunoSEQ multiplex PCR, the repertoire was profiled, and TCRdb retains in-frame clones only, with some absent. The sample comprises some 98,000 clones, roughly 76% of which are singletons, and 7% to 10% rests with the top ten. The sample taken for sequencing was PBMCs. Every receptor here comes from a human donor in good health.

The chain uses TRBV19 and TRBJ1-5, with 8 bases aligning to TRBD1. Germline CDR1 is LNHDA and CDR2 is SQIVND (reference sequence). The ends lost 5 bases at V and 6 bases at J; junction bases unmatched: 6. The CDR3 runs 14 residues. CDR3 in amino acids: CASSRTGLGQPQHF. CDR3 DNA sequence: TGTGCCAGTAGTCGGACAGGGCTGGGTCAGCCCCAGCATTTT.

V usage is TRBV6-1 and J usage is TRBJ2-2, with a tentative D call TRBD1 (6 bases). V gave up 4 bases and J gave up 9 bases, with 12 bases separating them. Per germline, CDR1 MNHNS and CDR2 SASEGT. The CDR3 is made up of 13 amino acids. The DNA of the CDR3 is TGTGCCAGCAGTGTTACAGGGACACGGGAGCTGTTTTTT. Residues: CASSVTGTRELFF.

V and J are TRBV28 and TRBJ1-5; 9 positions match TRBD1. Germline lookup yields CDR1 MDHEN and CDR2 SYDVKM. Germline trimming cut 5 bases from V and 11 bases from J; bases unmatched to any gene: 10. The CDR3 runs to 14 residues. The CDR3 loop is CASSPSDRGGTQHF. DNA of the CDR3: TGTGCCAGCAGTCCTTCTGACAGGGGGGGAACCCAGCATTTT.

J is TRBJ2-1 and V is TRBV5-5; a possible D gene is TRBD2 (7 bases). V dropped 4 bases and J dropped 6 bases, with 11 bases sitting between them. This CDR3 comprises 13 residues. The germline V gene encodes CDR1 SGHKS and CDR2 YYEKEE (reference sequence). CDR3 sequence: CASSHRGGNEQFF. The CDR3 coding sequence is TGTGCCAGCAGCCATAGGGGGGGCAATGAGCAGTTCTTC.

The chain links TRBV6-1 to TRBJ1-2; D is perhaps TRBD1 (6 bases). Germline values: CDR1 MNHNS, CDR2 SASEGT. The V end was cut by 5 bases, the J end by 7 bases, with 14 bases between. This CDR3 is built from 13 residues. DNA of the CDR3: TGTGCCAGCAGTAACACCCCGACAGGTGGCTACACCTTC. It translates to CASSNTPTGGYTF.

V and J are TRBV5-6 and TRBJ1-1; no definite D call. The CDR3 is made up of 13 amino acids. V lost 3 bases to trimming and J lost 1 base, with 7 bases between them. Germline V gene data show CDR1 as SGHDT and CDR2 as YYEEEE. Here the CDR3 DNA reads TGTGCCAGCAGCTGGCCGGGGAACACTGAAGCTTTCTTT. Translation: CASSWPGNTEAFF.

This chain connects TRBV2 to TRBJ1-1; 9 nucleotides line up with TRBD1. V lost 7 bases to trimming and J lost 3 bases; unmatched junction nucleotides: 18. Germline CDR1 is SNHLY and CDR2 is FYNNEI. The CDR3 is 18 residues long. The CDR3 coding sequence is TGTGCCAGCATTAAGAAGTCCGGGACAGGGTCGATGGACACTGAAGCTTTCTTT. This translates into CASIKKSGTGSMDTEAFF.

V is TRBV29-1 and J is TRBJ2-2; D is possibly TRBD2 (5 bases). This CDR3 has 13 amino acids. Germline V gives CDR1 SQVTM, CDR2 ANQGSEA. Between the trimmed V and J ends, which lost 8 bases and 1 base, there was a span of 11 bases. CDR3 in DNA: TGCAGCTCATTGGAGGAGAACACCGGGGAGCTGTTTTTT. Its translation is CSSLEENTGELFF.

V usage is TRBV5-1 and J usage is TRBJ2-1, with D unclear. The CDR3 is made up of 13 amino acids. Trimming pared 0 bases from V and 12 bases from J, leaving 13 bases between. Germline lookup yields CDR1 SGHRS and CDR2 YFSETQ. This CDR3 reads CASSLGLLAAQFF. CDR3 bases: TGCGCCAGCAGCTTGGGTCTTTTGGCCGCGCAGTTCTTC.

This chain connects TRBV19 to TRBJ1-1; D ambiguous. Germline V gene lookup returns CDR1 LNHDA and CDR2 SQIVND (reference sequence). Trimming took 1 base from V and 3 from J, leaving 6 bases between them. The CDR3 length is 13 residues. CDR3 protein: CASSIVRDTEAFF. As DNA, the CDR3 is TGTGCCAGTAGTATAGTGCGGGACACTGAAGCTTTCTTT.

V is TRBV23-1 and J is TRBJ2-1, with 10 bases that match TRBD2. TRBV23-1 is classed as an ORF, of uncertain function. The length of the CDR3 is 15 residues. With V trimmed by 6 bases and J by 0 bases, 2 bases remained unmatched. The CDR3 loop is CASRLAGDSYNEQFF. CDR3 sequence (DNA): TGCGCCAGCAGGCTAGCGGGGGACTCCTACAATGAGCAGTTCTTC.

The chain joins TRBV7-8 to TRBJ2-3; D perhaps matches TRBD1 (6 bases). Germline V gives CDR1 SGHVS, CDR2 FQNEAQ. This CDR3 is built from 14 residues. V was trimmed by 7 bases and J by 1 base, leaving 12 bases between them. CDR3 DNA: TGTGCCAGCAACCCACAGGGACGCACAGATACGCAGTATTTT. It encodes CASNPQGRTDTQYF.

The chain couples TRBV6-5 to TRBJ1-2; D is possibly TRBD1 (6 bases). This CDR3 comprises 15 residues. Trimming pared 5 bases from V and 4 bases from J, leaving 17 bases between. Looked up from germline, CDR1 is MNHEY and CDR2 is SVGAGI. The CDR3 DNA reads TGTGCCAGCAGTAAATCCACGGGGGGCAGCTATGGCTACACCTTC. Translated, it gives CASSKSTGGSYGYTF.

The J gene is TRBJ1-2, the V gene TRBV19; D is unclear. The V end lost 5 bases, the J end lost 4 bases, and 17 bases lay between the germline ends. The V gene's germline CDR1 is LNHDA and CDR2 SQIVND (reference sequence). The CDR3 has 15 residues. The DNA of the CDR3 is TGTGCCAGTAGTTTAATTTCGGGAGTAGGCTATGGCTACACCTTC. It yields the protein CASSLISGVGYGYTF.

In regard to this clone: The conserved phenylalanine or tryptophan is not found at the CDR3 terminus, so this likely reflects a read error. This rearrangement joins TRBV6-1 to TRBJ2-7; D is possibly TRBD2 (6 bases). V was cut by 4 bases and J by 4 bases, with 14 bases left in between. This CDR3 contains 14 residues. Per germline, CDR1 MNHNS and CDR2 SASEGT. The CDR3 protein is CASSALVSGYEQYS. CDR3 nucleotide sequence: TGTGCCAGCAGTGCCCTAGTTAGCGGTTACGAGCAGTACTCC.

This clone has a handful of counts. The CDR3 sequence is CASSGGGGNTEAFF. CDR3 in DNA: TGCGCCAGCAGCGGTGGGGGGGGGAACACTGAAGCTTTCTTT. The chain links TRBV5-1 to TRBJ1-1; D may be TRBD1 (5 bases). The CDR3 runs 14 residues. The germline V gene has CDR1 SGHRS and CDR2 YFSETQ. The V gene lost 4 bases and the J gene lost 1 base, with 11 bases spanning the gap.